The 29 T cell receptor beta chains below were found in one sample sequenced in a study of T cells after yellow fever vaccination. One entry per CDR3 protein results from TCRdb running MiXCR on the 5' RACE reads. The data contain around 65,000 distinct CDR3 sequences, approximately 5.9% of them singletons. Specimen: CD4+ T cells sorted from PBMCs, collected less than 18 days after the first yellow fever vaccination. The receptors here all came from a man aged 18 to 35 who received the YFV17D yellow fever vaccine.

This clonotype was picked up many times. The genes are TRBV5-5 and TRBJ1-1; D is ambiguous. Germline V CDR1 and CDR2: SGHKS, YYEKEE (reference sequence). The CDR3 is 14 residues long. Trimming cost V 3 bases and J 0 bases, with 9 bases left between them. This chain's CDR3 is CASSSIIMNTEAFF. Here the CDR3 DNA reads TGTGCCAGCAGCTCAATTATCATGAACACTGAAGCTTTCTTT.

This clonotype has at least ten counts. The chain is built from TRBV6-6 and TRBJ2-7; no clear D. The CDR3 loop spans 11 amino acids. The germline V gene encodes CDR1 MNHNY and CDR2 SVGAGI (reference sequence). V was clipped by 5 bases and J by 3 bases, with 5 bases between them. In DNA, the CDR3 is TGTGCCAGCAGTCTTATCTACGAGCAGTACTTC. It specifies CASSLIYEQYF.

By its share, this clonotype is medium-sized (0.01 to 0.1%). The chain carries TRBV7-2 and TRBJ2-3; 8 bases agree with TRBD2. This CDR3 comprises 15 residues. The J segment lost 1 base and the V segment lost 5 bases, leaving 5 bases of the junction unmatched. Germline assignment: CDR1 SGHTA and CDR2 FQGNSA. The CDR3 loop is CASSVGLARTDTQYF. CDR3 coding DNA: TGTGCCAGCAGCGTTGGACTAGCCCGCACAGATACGCAGTATTTT.

Note on this clonotype: A much larger clonotype is one base distant, so this may be a read error. V and J are TRBV12-3 or TRBV12-4 and TRBJ2-3; perhaps TRBD1 as D (6 bases). V was trimmed by 6 bases and J by 0 bases, leaving 13 bases between them. The CDR3 extends over 15 amino acids. CDR3 sequence (DNA): TGTGCCAGCAGGTCGGACAGACAAAGCACAGATACGCAGTATTTT. As protein: CASRSDRQSTDTQYF.

This clonotype was detected ten times or more. The chain combines TRBV12-3 or TRBV12-4 with TRBJ2-3; 16 bases are shared with TRBD2. J was trimmed by 6 bases and V by 4 bases; bases with no gene match: 7. The CDR3 sequence is 17 residues long. The CDR3 DNA reads as TGTGCCAGCAGTTCCGGGACTAGCGGGGGGGCATGGGATACGCAGTATTTT. Protein sequence: CASSSGTSGGAWDTQYF.

In its sample, this clonotype was seen many times. The gene calls are TRBV5-1 and TRBJ2-7, with D unclear. Germline V gene sequence: CDR1 SGHRS, CDR2 YFSETQ. The CDR3 runs 13 residues. Trimming stripped 3 bases from V and 5 bases from J, with 12 bases between. CDR3 nucleotide sequence: TGCGCCAGCAGCTGGCAACGGCCGGACGAGCAGTACTTC. Encoded protein: CASSWQRPDEQYF.

This clonotype occurred many times. V is TRBV7-9 and J is TRBJ1-1; D gene unclear. V lost 2 bases and J 4 bases, leaving 11 bases between the germline ends. CDR1 and CDR2 (germline): SEHNR, FQNEAQ (reference sequence). The CDR3 extends over 14 amino acids. The CDR3 DNA is TGTGCCAGCAGCTTAACCGGTACAAGCACTGAAGCTTTCTTT. As protein: CASSLTGTSTEAFF. Together with reference TRBV7-9 and TRBJ1-1, the CDR3 gives the full variable domain: DTGVSQNPRHKITKRGQNVTFRCDPISEHNRLYWYRQTLGQGPEFLTYFQNEAQLEKSRLLSDRFSAERPKGSFSTLEIQRTEQGDSAMYLCASSLTGTSTEAFFGQGTRLTVV.

J is TRBJ2-5 and V is TRBV5-4; D is uncertain. The germline V and J ends were trimmed by 4 bases and 7 bases, with 11 bases remaining between them. This CDR3 has 12 residues. Per the germline V gene, CDR1 is SGHNT and CDR2 is YYREEE (reference sequence). CDR3 sequence reads: CASSPGYGTQYF. As DNA, the CDR3 is TGTGCCAGCAGCCCGGGTTATGGGACCCAGTACTTC.

This clonotype was detected ten times or more. This sequence joins TRBV12-3 or TRBV12-4 and TRBJ1-6, with 9 bases identical to TRBD1. V dropped 9 bases and J dropped 6; count of bases not matched to a gene: 9. The CDR3 consists of 15 residues. Written as DNA, the CDR3 is TGTGCCAGTGATGAAGAGACAGGGGGTAATTCACCCCTCCACTTT. It yields the protein CASDEETGGNSPLHF.

This clonotype was detected ten times or more. V and J are TRBV12-3 or TRBV12-4 and TRBJ1-1, with D unresolved. The CDR3 sequence is 12 residues long. The V and J ends lost 3 bases and 4 bases respectively, with 6 bases between them. The CDR3 nucleotides are TGTGCCAGCAGTTTTAGTGGCACTGAAGCTTTCTTT. Its protein is CASSFSGTEAFF.

This clonotype was counted many times. This sequence joins TRBV10-3 and TRBJ2-2, with 7 bases lining up with TRBD1. The CDR3 contains 16 residues. V lost 6 bases to trimming and J lost 3 bases; unmatched junction nucleotides: 10. The germline CDR1 and CDR2 sequences are ENHRY and SYGVKD. As DNA, the CDR3 is TGTGCCATCAGGAAGACAGGGCGGTCTTACACCGGGGAGCTGTTTTTT. Amino acid sequence: CAIRKTGRSYTGELFF.

This clonotype was detected ten times or more. CDR3 nucleotides: TGCGCCAGCAGCGTAGGGACTAGCGGGACCTACAATGAGCAGTTCTTC. It yields the protein CASSVGTSGTYNEQFF. The chain joins TRBV5-1 to TRBJ2-1; 13 bases fit TRBD2. The length of the CDR3 is 16 residues. Trimming at V came to 4 bases and at J to 2 bases, leaving 3 bases not matched to a gene. CDR1 is SGHRS and CDR2 is YFSETQ in the germline V gene.

This clonotype occurred many times. V gene TRBV7-3 combines with J gene TRBJ2-1, with D perhaps TRBD1 or TRBD2 (7 bases each). The CDR3 has 18 residues. V shed 0 bases and J shed 0 bases, with 15 bases lying between them. Germline lookup yields CDR1 SGHTA and CDR2 FQGTGA. CDR3 amino acids: CASSLTRGGPSSYNEQFF. CDR3 in DNA: TGTGCCAGCAGCTTAACCAGGGGGGGCCCGAGCTCCTACAATGAGCAGTTCTTC.

This clonotype was seen ten or more times. J is TRBJ2-4 and V is TRBV6-5; D may be TRBD1 or TRBD2 (5 bases each). The CDR3 has 14 amino acids. Trimming took off 0 bases at V and 7 bases at J, with 10 bases between the two ends. Per the germline V gene, CDR1 is MNHEY and CDR2 is SVGAGI. The CDR3 protein is CASSYSWGSNIQYF. CDR3 bases: TGTGCCAGCAGTTACTCCTGGGGGTCGAACATTCAGTACTTC.

This clonotype was found many times. The chain employs TRBV20-1 and TRBJ2-3, with 10 bases fitting TRBD2. There are 14 residues in the CDR3. V lost 4 bases to trimming and J lost 3 bases; unmatched junction nucleotides: 4. Per the germline V gene, CDR1 is DFQATT and CDR2 is SNEGSKA (reference sequence). CDR3 bases: TGCAGTGCTATATTAGCGGGGGGAACAGATACGCAGTATTTT. This codes for CSAILAGGTDTQYF.

This clonotype was seen ten or more times. The chain carries TRBV5-1 and TRBJ1-6; D not resolved. There are 14 residues in the CDR3. Germline assignment: CDR1 SGHRS and CDR2 YFSETQ. V was shortened by 0 bases and J by 8 bases, with 9 bases between the two germline ends. The CDR3 nucleotides read TGCGCCAGCAGCTTGGGGGAGTCGCATTCACCCCTCCACTTT. It is translated as CASSLGESHSPLHF.

This clonotype was seen ten or more times. The chain recombines TRBV5-1 with TRBJ2-5, with a weak D call TRBD2 (6 bases). The germline V gene encodes CDR1 SGHRS and CDR2 YFSETQ. V was cut by 0 bases and J by 3 bases, with 9 bases left in between. The CDR3 runs to 14 residues. Written as DNA, the CDR3 is TGCGCCAGCAGCTTGGGGGACTGGAAAGAGACCCAGTACTTC. Residues: CASSLGDWKETQYF.

The chain employs TRBV20-1 and TRBJ2-5, with TRBD2 identical over 10 bases. Germline CDR1 and CDR2: DFQATT and SNEGSKA (reference sequence). The CDR3 loop spans 15 amino acids. Germline trimming cut 1 base from V and 1 base from J; bases unmatched to any gene: 3. The CDR3 loop reads CSARASGGVQETQYF. CDR3 coding DNA: TGCAGTGCTAGAGCTAGCGGGGGTGTCCAAGAGACCCAGTACTTC.

In its sample, this clonotype was seen many times. V gene TRBV7-2 combines with J gene TRBJ1-2; maybe TRBD1 (6 bases). This CDR3 spans 15 amino acids. The V gene's germline CDR1 is SGHTA and CDR2 FQGNSA. Deletions cut 1 base from V and 4 bases from J, with 13 bases between. The CDR3 nucleotides read TGTGCCAGCAGCTTAGGTGTAGGGGGAATCTATGGCTACACCTTC. This gives the protein CASSLGVGGIYGYTF.

This clonotype was observed at least ten times. The J gene is TRBJ1-1, the V gene TRBV7-2, with D unclear. The CDR3 spans 13 residues. Trimming pared 5 bases from V and 2 bases from J, leaving 9 bases between. The germline CDR1 and CDR2 sequences are SGHTA and FQGNSA. The CDR3 DNA sequence: TGTGCCAGCAGCCGGGCCCTAAACACTGAAGCTTTCTTT. Its translation is CASSRALNTEAFF.

The sample holds a few counts of this clonotype. The chain has TRBV19 and TRBJ2-2, with D possibly TRBD2 on 7 matching bases. Germline CDR1 is LNHDA and CDR2 is SQIVND (reference sequence). V was trimmed by 1 base and J by 5 bases, leaving 11 bases between them. This CDR3 contains 15 residues. The CDR3 bases are TGTGCCAGTAGTATAGTTAGGGGGGGTACCGGGGAGCTGTTTTTT. Amino acids: CASSIVRGGTGELFF.

This clonotype was counted at least ten times. The genes are TRBV7-2 and TRBJ2-5, with D hard to call. Between the trimmed V and J ends, which lost 3 bases and 5 bases, there was a span of 10 bases. The CDR3 is made up of 13 amino acids. Germline V gene lookup returns CDR1 SGHTA and CDR2 FQGNSA. In DNA, the CDR3 is TGTGCCAGCAGCTTCCGGAATCTGGAGACCCAGTACTTC. Translated, it gives CASSFRNLETQYF.

The rearrangement joins TRBV5-1 to TRBJ2-2; D gene ambiguous. V was clipped by 6 bases and J by 5 bases, with 2 bases between them. Per the germline V gene, CDR1 is SGHRS and CDR2 is YFSETQ. The CDR3 runs 10 residues. The CDR3 DNA reads TGCGCCAGCATTACCGGGGAGCTGTTTTTT. As protein: CASITGELFF.

In its sample, this clonotype was seen many times. The gene calls are TRBV6-5 and TRBJ2-3; weak D call: TRBD2 (6 bases). V was cut by 1 base and J by 3 bases, with 11 bases left in between. The germline gives CDR1 MNHEY, CDR2 SVGAGI. The CDR3 contains 15 residues. The CDR3, as DNA: TGTGCCAGCAGTTACTATGGGGGGAGAACAGATACGCAGTATTTT. This translates into CASSYYGGRTDTQYF.

This clonotype appeared many times. This rearrangement joins TRBV12-3 or TRBV12-4 to TRBJ1-4, with a possible D match to TRBD1 (5 bases). The CDR3 covers 14 residues. The V and J ends lost 6 bases and 8 bases respectively, with 16 bases between them. The CDR3, as DNA: TGTGCCAGCAGCCCGGCTGGGGACCTCGAAAAACTGTTTTTT. This translates into CASSPAGDLEKLFF.

This clonotype was recorded at least ten times. The rearrangement joins TRBV7-2 to TRBJ2-7; tentatively, D is TRBD1 (6 bases). Germline CDR1 and CDR2: SGHTA and FQGNSA. The V and J ends lost 4 bases and 2 bases respectively, with 15 bases between them. CDR3 size: 15 residues. Here the CDR3 reads CASSSRSRGPYEQYF. Written as DNA, the CDR3 is TGTGCCAGCAGCTCCCGCTCCAGGGGCCCCTACGAGCAGTACTTC.

This clonotype was recorded many times. This sequence joins TRBV15 and TRBJ1-3; no clear D. Germline loops: CDR1 LNHNV, CDR2 YYDKDF (reference sequence). The CDR3 consists of 17 residues. Trimming removed 5 bases at V and 0 bases at J, with 17 bases between. CDR3 sequence (DNA): TGTGCCACCAGCCCTAGGGAGGGATTAAGCTCTGGAAACACCATATATTTT. Its protein is CATSPREGLSSGNTIYF.

This clonotype was recorded at least ten times. This chain connects TRBV7-2 to TRBJ2-1; 8 nucleotides agree with TRBD2. V shed 1 base, J shed 7 bases, and the junction held 9 bases outside the gene matches. CDR1 SGHTA and CDR2 FQGNSA come from the germline V gene. CDR3 length equals 16 residues. This CDR3 is CASSLVFGGAVNEQFF. Written as DNA, the CDR3 is TGTGCCAGCAGCTTAGTGTTCGGGGGGGCGGTAAATGAGCAGTTCTTC.

This clonotype has just one count. A read error may be the cause here, since a much bigger clone is one base away. The chain uses TRBV7-2 and TRBJ1-1; D is ambiguous. V was trimmed by 2 bases and J by 5 bases, leaving 12 bases between them. CDR3 size: 14 residues. The germline V gene has CDR1 SGHTA and CDR2 FQGNSA. The CDR3 nucleotides read TGTGCCAGCAGCTTAAGTGGGCGGGTGACTGAAGCTTTCTTT. Its translation is CASSLSGRVTEAFF.